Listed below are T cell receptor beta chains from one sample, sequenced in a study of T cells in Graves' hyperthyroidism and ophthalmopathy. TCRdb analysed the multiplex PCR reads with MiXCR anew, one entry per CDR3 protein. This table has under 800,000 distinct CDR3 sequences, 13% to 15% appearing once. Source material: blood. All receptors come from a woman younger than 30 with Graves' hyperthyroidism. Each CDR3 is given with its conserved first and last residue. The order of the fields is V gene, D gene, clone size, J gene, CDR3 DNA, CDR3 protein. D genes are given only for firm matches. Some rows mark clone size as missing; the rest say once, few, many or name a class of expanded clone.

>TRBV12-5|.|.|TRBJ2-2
TGTGCTAGTGGTTTGGTAAACACCGGGGAGCTGTTTTTT
CASGLVNTGELFF
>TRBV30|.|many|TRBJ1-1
TGTGCCTGGAGTGGGGTCCAGCGGGAAGCTTTCTTT
CAWSGVQREAFF
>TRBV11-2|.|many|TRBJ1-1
TGTGCCAGCAGCTCCGGTCGCGGACACCTGAACACTGAAGCTTTCTTT
CASSSGRGHLNTEAFF
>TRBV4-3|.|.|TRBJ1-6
TGCGCCAGCAGCCAAGCAGGGGCTTCACCCCTCCACTTT
CASSQAGASPLHF
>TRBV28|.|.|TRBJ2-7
TGTGCCAGCGGTTTAGGAGGGTACGAGCAGTACTTC
CASGLGGYEQYF
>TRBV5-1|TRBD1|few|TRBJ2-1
TGCGCCAGCAGCTTGGCGGGACAGCGCGAGCAGTTCTTC
CASSLAGQREQFF
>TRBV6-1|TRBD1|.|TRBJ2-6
TGTGCCAGCAGTGCCACTTCGTGGACAGGACGTGGGGCCAACGTCCTGACTTTC
CASSATSWTGRGANVLTF
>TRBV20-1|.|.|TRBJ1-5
TGCAGTGCTCCCACCAGTGGAGATAGCAATCAGCCCCAGCATTTT
CSAPTSGDSNQPQHF
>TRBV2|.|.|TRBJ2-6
TGTGCCAGCAGTGATCCGGGCGTCCTAGTAAACTCTGGGGCCAACGTCCTGACTTTC
CASSDPGVLVNSGANVLTF
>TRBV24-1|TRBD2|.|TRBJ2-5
TGTGCCACCAGTGATGCTGGGACTACGGATCAAGAGACCCAGTACTTC
CATSDAGTTDQETQYF
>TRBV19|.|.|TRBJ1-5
TGTGCCAGTAGTATCAGTACCCCGCGGCAGCCCCAGCATTTT
CASSISTPRQPQHF
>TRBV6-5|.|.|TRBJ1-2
TGTGCCAGCAGTTACTCATACCCAAACTATGGCTACACCTTC
CASSYSYPNYGYTF
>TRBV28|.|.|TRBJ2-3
TGTGCCAGCAGCTCAACTTGGGATACGCAGTATTTT
CASSSTWDTQYF
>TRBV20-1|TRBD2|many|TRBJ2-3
TGCAGTGCTAGAGATTTTGGTAGCGGGAGGGCCGGTAACACAGATACGCAGTATTTT
CSARDFGSGRAGNTDTQYF
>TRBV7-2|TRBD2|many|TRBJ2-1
TGTGCCAGCAGCTTCCCGACAGGTAGCGGGGGGAACAATGAGCAGTTCTTC
CASSFPTGSGGNNEQFF
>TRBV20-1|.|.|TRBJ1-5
TGCAGTGCTCCCGCCGTGGTGAGGAGCAATCAGCCCCAGCATTTT
CSAPAVVRSNQPQHF
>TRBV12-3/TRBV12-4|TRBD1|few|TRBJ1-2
TGTGCCAGCAGTTTACCACCGACAGGGGCGGATGGCTACACCTTC
CASSLPPTGADGYTF
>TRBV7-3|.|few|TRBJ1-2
TGTGCCAGCAGCGCCAGTTTTAACTATGGCTACACCTTC
CASSASFNYGYTF
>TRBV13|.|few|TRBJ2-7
TGTGCCAGCGCACATTACCGGGGTGAGCAGTACTTC
CASAHYRGEQYF
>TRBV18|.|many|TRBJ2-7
TGTGCCAGCTCACCCCAGGGGCCGGAGTTGGGCGAGCAGTACTTC
CASSPQGPELGEQYF
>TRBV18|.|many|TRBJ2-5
TGTGCCAGCTTAGAAACACTTTACCAAGAGACCCAGTACTTC
CASLETLYQETQYF
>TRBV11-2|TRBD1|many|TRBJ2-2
TGTGCCAGCAGCTTAAACAGGGGGAACGGGGAGCTGTTTTTT
CASSLNRGNGELFF